A selection of T cell receptor beta chains follows, all from one sample in a study of response to subunit inactivated influenza vaccine. MiXCR, applied by TCRdb to the RT-PCR reads, yields one record per CDR3 protein. The sample has 550,000 to 800,000 distinct CDR3 sequences; approximately 13% are singletons. The sequences come from PBMCs from blood, collected 14 to 15 days before vaccination. These receptors were taken from a man aged 50 to 59 who received an inactivated influenza vaccine. The CDR3 runs from the conserved cysteine through the conserved F or W. Fields, in order: V gene, clone size, D gene, J gene, CDR3 protein, CDR3 DNA. The D gene is left open where the match is weak. Part of the rows lack a size; the others show once, few, many or a class for expanded clones.

V: TRBV7-2; size: few; D: NA; J: TRBJ1-1; CDR3: CASSLVGVVVEAFF; DNA: TGTGCCAGCAGCTTAGTAGGGGTAGTGGTTGAAGCTTTCTTT
V: TRBV11-2; size: NA; D: TRBD1; J: TRBJ1-3; CDR3: CASSLRQGSTIYF; DNA: TGTGCCAGCAGCCTCCGACAGGGCAGCACCATATATTTT
V: TRBV12-3/TRBV12-4; size: few; D: NA; J: TRBJ2-1; CDR3: CASSRPGLTNEQFF; DNA: TGTGCCAGCAGTCGGCCGGGACTGACAAATGAGCAGTTCTTC
V: TRBV12-3/TRBV12-4; size: many; D: NA; J: TRBJ2-2; CDR3: CASSNGWTPNTGELFF; DNA: TGTGCCAGCAGCAACGGCTGGACACCCAACACCGGGGAGCTGTTTTTT
V: TRBV30; size: few; D: NA; J: TRBJ1-1; CDR3: CAWQRNTEAFF; DNA: TGTGCCTGGCAGAGGAACACTGAAGCTTTCTTT
V: TRBV5-1; size: NA; D: TRBD1; J: TRBJ2-2; CDR3: CASTMIGTGGLFGELFF; DNA: TGCGCCAGCACCATGATAGGGACAGGGGGACTGTTCGGGGAGCTGTTTTTT
V: TRBV10-2; size: NA; D: NA; J: TRBJ2-1; CDR3: CASREGGPYNEQFF; DNA: TGCGCCAGCAGAGAGGGGGGGCCCTACAATGAGCAGTTCTTC
V: TRBV7-8; size: many; D: NA; J: TRBJ2-7; CDR3: CASSQYSYEQYF; DNA: TGTGCCAGCAGCCAATACTCCTACGAGCAGTACTTC
V: TRBV20-1; size: few; D: NA; J: TRBJ2-3; CDR3: CSARDLVARGGAGTDTQYF; DNA: TGCAGTGCTAGAGATTTGGTGGCTCGTGGGGGGGCTGGCACAGATACGCAGTATTTT
V: TRBV29-1; size: NA; D: NA; J: TRBJ2-3; CDR3: CSVEDERGTDTQYF; DNA: TGCAGCGTTGAAGACGAGCGGGGCACAGATACGCAGTATTTT
V: TRBV27; size: many; D: TRBD2; J: TRBJ2-6; CDR3: CASIRTGLAGFLPGANVLTF; DNA: TGTGCCAGCATTCGGACGGGACTAGCGGGATTTCTACCTGGGGCCAACGTCCTGACTTTC
V: TRBV2; size: NA; D: TRBD2; J: TRBJ2-1; CDR3: CASSVISGSFYNEQFF; DNA: TGTGCCAGCAGTGTGATTAGCGGGAGCTTCTACAATGAGCAGTTCTTC
V: TRBV5-1; size: NA; D: TRBD2; J: TRBJ2-5; CDR3: CASSPGAGGGYQETQYF; DNA: TGCGCCAGCAGTCCCGGTGCGGGAGGGGGTTACCAAGAGACCCAGTACTTC
V: TRBV7-2; size: NA; D: NA; J: TRBJ2-5; CDR3: CASSPGDTGTQYF; DNA: TGTGCCAGCAGCCCTGGAGACACAGGGACCCAGTACTTC
V: TRBV6-2/TRBV6-3; size: few; D: NA; J: TRBJ1-2; CDR3: CASSYNTEDGYTF; DNA: TGTGCCAGCAGTTACAATACAGAAGATGGCTACACCTTC
V: TRBV20-1; size: many; D: NA; J: TRBJ2-7; CDR3: CSASPGRILSYEQYF; DNA: TGCAGTGCTAGCCCGGGACGGATTCTCTCCTACGAGCAGTACTTC
V: TRBV27; size: NA; D: NA; J: TRBJ1-4; CDR3: CASSSAGAEEKLFF; DNA: TGTGCCAGCAGCTCGGCTGGGGCAGAGGAAAAACTGTTTTTT
V: TRBV20-1; size: NA; D: NA; J: TRBJ1-1; CDR3: CSAGRWASNTEAFF; DNA: TGCAGTGCGGGCCGTTGGGCGTCGAACACTGAAGCTTTCTTT
V: TRBV11-2; size: NA; D: TRBD2; J: TRBJ2-2; CDR3: CASSLDRLAGAGELFF; DNA: TGTGCCAGCAGCTTAGATCGGCTAGCGGGAGCCGGGGAGCTGTTTTTT
V: TRBV15; size: many; D: NA; J: TRBJ2-3; CDR3: CATSSPRDRIDTQYF; DNA: TGTGCCACCAGCAGTCCGAGGGACCGTATAGATACGCAGTATTTT
V: TRBV4-3; size: few; D: NA; J: TRBJ1-3; CDR3: CASSQDHYGSLNTIYF; DNA: TGCGCCAGCAGCCAAGATCATTATGGGAGTTTGAACACCATATATTTT
V: TRBV12-3/TRBV12-4; size: NA; D: NA; J: TRBJ2-1; CDR3: CASGPGGGGFYEQFF; DNA: TGTGCCAGCGGGCCAGGGGGGGGCGGTTTCTATGAGCAGTTCTTC
V: TRBV29-1; size: NA; D: NA; J: TRBJ1-5; CDR3: CSVTGTDNQPQHF; DNA: TGCAGCGTAACAGGGACTGACAATCAGCCCCAGCATTTT
V: TRBV12-3/TRBV12-4; size: many; D: TRBD1; J: TRBJ2-7; CDR3: CASSPGQVYEQYF; DNA: TGTGCCAGCAGTCCGGGACAGGTCTACGAGCAGTACTTC
V: TRBV6-2/TRBV6-3; size: few; D: NA; J: TRBJ2-3; CDR3: CASGTSLPDTQYF; DNA: TGTGCCAGCGGGACGTCCCTCCCAGATACGCAGTATTTT
V: TRBV5-1; size: NA; D: TRBD2; J: TRBJ2-5; CDR3: CASTDGTRETQYF; DNA: TGCGCCAGCACGGACGGGACTAGGGAGACCCAGTACTTC
V: TRBV20-1; size: NA; D: TRBD1; J: TRBJ1-1; CDR3: CSATPARGALNTEAFF; DNA: TGCAGTGCAACCCCCGCCAGGGGGGCTTTGAACACTGAAGCTTTCTTT
V: TRBV6-6; size: many; D: NA; J: TRBJ2-7; CDR3: CASSSEGEQYF; DNA: TGTGCCAGCAGTTCCGAAGGGGAGCAGTACTTC
V: TRBV10-3; size: NA; D: NA; J: TRBJ2-1; CDR3: CAISPPVLSQSSYNEQFF; DNA: TGTGCCATCAGTCCACCGGTTCTTAGCCAGAGCTCCTACAATGAGCAGTTCTTC
V: TRBV7-2; size: few; D: NA; J: TRBJ1-2; CDR3: CASSLGGPRRGYTF; DNA: TGTGCCAGCAGCTTAGGAGGTCCCAGGCGGGGCTACACCTTC
V: TRBV30; size: many; D: TRBD1; J: TRBJ2-1; CDR3: CAWRRDRGLNEQFF; DNA: TGTGCCTGGAGAAGGGACAGGGGGCTTAATGAGCAGTTCTTC
V: TRBV6-5; size: few; D: NA; J: TRBJ1-6; CDR3: CASSSPGGLNSPLHF; DNA: TGTGCCAGCAGTTCCCCCGGGGGGTTAAATTCACCCCTCCACTTT
V: TRBV20-1; size: NA; D: TRBD2; J: TRBJ2-5; CDR3: CSARRTSKETQYF; DNA: TGCAGTGCTAGAAGGACTAGCAAAGAGACCCAGTACTTC
V: TRBV11-2; size: NA; D: TRBD2; J: TRBJ2-1; CDR3: CASSPWTSGGYGEQFF; DNA: TGTGCCAGCAGCCCCTGGACTAGCGGGGGGTACGGTGAGCAGTTCTTC
V: TRBV6-2/TRBV6-3; size: NA; D: TRBD2; J: TRBJ2-7; CDR3: CASRPELAGASEQYF; DNA: TGTGCCAGCAGACCCGAACTAGCGGGAGCGTCCGAGCAGTACTTC
V: TRBV20-1; size: many; D: NA; J: TRBJ2-2; CDR3: CSARATPRNTGELFF; DNA: TGCAGTGCTAGAGCGACTCCAAGAAACACCGGGGAGCTGTTTTTT